Below are 22 T cell receptor beta chains sequenced from a single sample in a study of hypomethylating agent response in myelodysplastic syndrome. Assay used: immunoSEQ multiplex PCR; TCRdb lists only in-frame clones, some missing. Here the sample spans about 3,500 clones, roughly four fifths being singletons. The specimen comprised bone marrow, sampled before or after starting hypomethylating agent treatment for myelodysplastic syndrome (not recorded which). The receptors here all came from a human donor with myelodysplastic syndrome.

J is TRBJ2-5 and V is TRBV7-2, with unresolved D. Germline CDR1 SGHTA, CDR2 FQGNSA. Trimming took 6 bases from V and 5 from J, leaving 10 bases between them. The CDR3 extends over 12 amino acids. The CDR3 DNA reads as TGTGCCAGCAGGCTAAACGAGGAGACCCAGTACTTC. The encoded protein is CASRLNEETQYF.

The V and J genes are TRBV5-1 and TRBJ2-1; 9 positions agree with TRBD1. CDR3 length: 15 residues. The germline gives CDR1 SGHRS, CDR2 YFSETQ. J was trimmed by 5 bases and V by 4 bases; bases with no gene match: 7. CDR3 loop: CASSGGQGGHNEQFF. CDR3 DNA: TGCGCCAGCAGCGGGGGACAGGGTGGCCACAATGAGCAGTTCTTC.

The chain is built from TRBV7-7 and TRBJ2-2, with D uncertain. Trimming stripped 2 bases from V and 10 bases from J, with 20 bases between. The germline V gene encodes CDR1 SSHAT and CDR2 FNYEAQ (reference sequence). This CDR3 comprises 16 residues. The CDR3, as DNA: TGTGCCAGCAGCTTAACCCCCTCCGTCCAGGCAAAGGAGCTGTTTTTT. Translating gives CASSLTPSVQAKELFF.

This chain links TRBV21-1 with TRBJ2-7; TRBD2 is the table's D call, not checked against the DNA. TRBV21-1 is shown as a pseudogene. The CDR3 has 12 amino acids. The CDR3 loop reads CASSKKNRSEYF. CDR3 DNA: TGTGCCAGCAGCAAAAAGAATAGAAGTGAGTACTTC.

This chain uses TRBV7-9 with TRBJ2-5; D uncertain. CDR1 and CDR2 (germline): SEHNR, FQNEAQ (reference sequence). The CDR3 extends over 12 amino acids. V lost 3 bases, J lost 3 bases, and 5 bases lay in between. CDR3 loop: CASSFPEETQYF. The CDR3 DNA is TGTGCCAGCAGCTTCCCAGAAGAGACCCAGTACTTC.

The gene calls are TRBV13 and TRBJ1-4; no reliable D call. CDR1 and CDR2 (germline): PRHDT, FYEKMQ (reference sequence). The CDR3 contains 15 residues. V was clipped by 2 bases and J by 5 bases, with 12 bases between them. CDR3 amino acids: CASSLRGGLNEKLFF. As DNA, the CDR3 is TGTGCCAGCAGCTTACGAGGAGGGCTAAATGAAAAACTGTTTTTT. The variable domain in full, with the rest retrieved from reference TRBV13 and TRBJ1-4, is AAGVIQSPRHLIKEKRETATLKCYPIPRHDTVYWYQQGPGQDPQFLISFYEKMQSDKGSIPDRFSAQQFSDYHSELNMSSLELGDSALYFCASSLRGGLNEKLFFGSGTQLSVL.

This sequence joins TRBV11-2 and TRBJ2-2; 7 nucleotides line up with TRBD1. V lost 3 bases and J lost 3; bases outside the gene matches: 7. Per germline, CDR1 SGHAT and CDR2 FQNNGV. The CDR3 length is 16 residues. The CDR3 sequence: CASSFFRDSYTGELFF. CDR3 DNA: TGTGCCAGCAGCTTCTTCCGGGACAGTTACACCGGGGAGCTGTTTTTT.

This chain joins TRBV7-8 and TRBJ2-3; the match to TRBD2 covers 13 bases. Germline V gene lookup returns CDR1 SGHVS and CDR2 FQNEAQ. CDR3 length: 16 residues. With 3 bases clipped from V and 5 bases from J, the junction kept 5 bases outside the gene matches. CDR3 bases: TGTGCCAGCAGCTTGGAACTAGCGGGGGGGCTAGATACGCAGTATTTT. It yields the protein CASSLELAGGLDTQYF.

The chain links TRBV6-5 to TRBJ2-2; weak D call: TRBD1 (5 bases). This CDR3 has 13 amino acids. Trimming removed 2 bases from V and 13 bases from J, with 14 bases in between. Looked up from germline, CDR1 is MNHEY and CDR2 is SVGAGI. CDR3 loop: CASSYEAGPGLFF. The DNA of the CDR3 is TGTGCCAGCAGTTACGAGGCAGGGCCGGGGCTGTTTTTT.

The chain joins TRBV5-1 to TRBJ2-1; D gene ambiguous. This CDR3 region has 14 residues. CDR1 SGHRS and CDR2 YFSETQ come from the germline V gene. Trimming shortened V by 0 bases and J by 0 bases, and 4 bases separated the two germline ends. The CDR3, as DNA: TGCGCCAGCAGCTTGGACATCTCCTACAATGAGCAGTTCTTC. This translates into CASSLDISYNEQFF.

V is TRBV5-1 and J is TRBJ2-3; D remains unclear. The CDR3 runs 13 residues. Trimming removed 0 bases from V and 6 bases from J, with 8 bases in between. Per germline, CDR1 SGHRS and CDR2 YFSETQ. The CDR3 DNA sequence: TGCGCCAGCAGCTTGGGTAGCCAGGATACGCAGTATTTT. Its translation: CASSLGSQDTQYF.

The V gene is TRBV4-3, the J gene TRBJ2-3; 8 bases align to TRBD2. This CDR3 contains 18 residues. J gave up 0 bases and V 0 bases, and 8 bases lay outside the gene matches. Germline CDR1 LGHNA, CDR2 YSLEER. For the CDR3, the DNA is TGCGCCAGCAGCCAAGATTTAGCGGGGAGAGATAGCACAGATACGCAGTATTTT. Protein product: CASSQDLAGRDSTDTQYF.

This rearrangement joins TRBV19 to TRBJ2-6; perhaps TRBD1 as D (6 bases). There are 15 residues in the CDR3. Germline CDR1 LNHDA, CDR2 SQIVND (reference sequence). Trimming removed 1 base from V and 5 bases from J, with 9 bases in between. The CDR3 DNA reads TGTGCCAGTAGTATAGGGGGGCTCTGGGCCAACGTCCTGACTTTC. Its protein product is CASSIGGLWANVLTF.

Here the CDR3 DNA reads TGTGCCAGTAGGAACCCGCTTGGCGTGGGAAACACTGAAGCTTTCTTT. The encoded protein is CASRNPLGVGNTEAFF. The chain links TRBV19 to TRBJ1-1, with unresolved D. The germline V gene encodes CDR1 LNHDA and CDR2 SQIVND (reference sequence). Trimming stripped 6 bases from V and 2 bases from J, with 19 bases between. The CDR3 is 16 amino acids.

In DNA, the CDR3 is TGTGCCAGCAGTTCGCGGGAGAGTCTGGAGACCCAGTACTTC. It specifies CASSSRESLETQYF. The rearrangement links TRBV28 to TRBJ2-5, with TRBD2 matching 7 bases. Germline V gene lookup returns CDR1 MDHEN and CDR2 SYDVKM. The CDR3 contains 14 residues. V gave up 4 bases and J gave up 5 bases; unmatched junction bases: 7.

This clone was observed once. As DNA, the CDR3 is TGTGCCAGCAGCTTAGCGGCTAGCAAATACAATGAGCAGTTCTTC. Encoded protein: CASSLAASKYNEQFF. The chain has TRBV7-2 and TRBJ2-1, with D perhaps TRBD2 (5 bases). Germline values: CDR1 SGHTA, CDR2 FQGNSA. V was clipped by 0 bases and J by 4 bases, with 10 bases between them. This CDR3 has 15 amino acids.

This rearrangement joins TRBV6-6 to TRBJ2-3; TRBD1 might be the D (6 bases). CDR1 MNHNY and CDR2 SVGAGI come from the germline V gene (reference sequence). The length of the CDR3 is 14 residues. V was cut by 4 bases and J by 4 bases, with 12 bases left in between. The chain's CDR3 is CASSFGQSPDTQYF. The DNA of the CDR3 is TGTGCCAGCAGTTTCGGACAGAGCCCAGATACGCAGTATTTT.

This clone was detected only once. V and J are TRBV27 and TRBJ1-1; 8 bases agree with TRBD1. CDR1 and CDR2 from the germline V gene are MNHEY and SMNVEV (reference sequence). Trimming took 6 bases from V and 6 from J; bases not matched to a gene: 12. This CDR3 is 15 amino acids long. The CDR3 sequence: CASRGQGQGSPEAFF. The CDR3 nucleotides read TGTGCCAGCAGAGGACAGGGACAAGGGAGCCCTGAAGCTTTCTTT.

The genes are TRBV13 and TRBJ1-1; maybe TRBD1 (5 bases). The V gene's germline CDR1 is PRHDT and CDR2 FYEKMQ (reference sequence). The CDR3 contains 13 residues. Between the trimmed V and J ends, which lost 5 bases and 5 bases, there was a span of 12 bases. The CDR3 is CASSPVRGTEAFF. For the CDR3, the DNA is TGTGCCAGCAGCCCCGTTAGGGGAACTGAAGCTTTCTTT.

This clone has a single count. CDR3 residues: CASSVGQFSDTQYF. CDR3 DNA: TGTGCCAGCAGCGTAGGTCAGTTCTCAGATACGCAGTATTTT. The V and J genes are TRBV9 and TRBJ2-3; the D is unclear. Germline V CDR1 and CDR2: SGDLS, YYNGEE. Deletions cut 0 bases from V and 4 bases from J, with 9 bases between. This CDR3 spans 14 amino acids.

The chain carries TRBV5-1 and TRBJ2-3; D is possibly TRBD1 (5 bases). The CDR3 contains 13 residues. The germline V and J ends were trimmed by 5 bases and 4 bases, with 11 bases remaining between them. Germline V gene sequence: CDR1 SGHRS, CDR2 YFSETQ. The CDR3 spells CASSRTGADTQYF. The DNA for the CDR3 is TGCGCCAGCAGTCGCACAGGCGCAGATACGCAGTATTTT.

J is TRBJ2-2 and V is TRBV7-3, with 9 positions matching TRBD2. The junction had 7 bases not matched to a gene; V was cut back by 3 bases and J by 5 bases. Germline values: CDR1 SGHTA, CDR2 FQGTGA. The CDR3 runs 16 residues. CDR3 amino acids: CASSFSGGGATGELFF. The CDR3 DNA is TGTGCCAGCAGCTTTTCCGGCGGGGGGGCTACCGGGGAGCTGTTTTTT.